These 30 T cell receptor beta chains were sequenced from one sample in a study of T cells in Graves' hyperthyroidism and ophthalmopathy. TCR beta CDR3 regions were amplified from RNA. The TCR CDR3 first-round RT-PCR relied on the HTBI primer set. MiXCR, applied by TCRdb to the multiplex PCR reads, yields one record per CDR3 protein. The table has 300,000 to 400,000 distinct CDR3 sequences, over 10% seen once; the top ten hold around a tenth. Material: blood. These receptors all come from a woman under 30 with Graves' hyperthyroidism.

This clonotype was detected many times. The chain is built from TRBV15 and TRBJ2-7; D gene ambiguous. The CDR3 has 16 amino acids. V dropped 0 bases and J dropped 2 bases, with 14 bases sitting between them. Per germline, CDR1 LNHNV and CDR2 YYDKDF (reference sequence). This CDR3 reads CATSRDLGQATYEQYF. DNA of the CDR3: TGTGCCACCAGCAGAGATTTGGGCCAGGCGACCTACGAGCAGTACTTC.

This clonotype was detected many times. The J gene is TRBJ2-5, the V gene TRBV6-1, with 8 bases that match TRBD1. The CDR3 covers 16 residues. The trim removed 5 bases at V and 2 bases at J, leaving 10 bases unmatched. From germline, CDR1 is MNHNS and CDR2 SASEGT. CDR3 loop: CASSSTFQGAQETQYF. Written as DNA, the CDR3 is TGTGCCAGCAGTAGCACTTTCCAGGGGGCACAAGAGACCCAGTACTTC.

This clonotype was found many times. The chain uses TRBV20-1 and TRBJ2-7; D gene unclear. Looked up from germline, CDR1 is DFQATT and CDR2 is SNEGSKA (reference sequence). Between the trimmed V and J ends, which lost 3 bases and 3 bases, there was a span of 15 bases. There are 14 residues in the CDR3. CDR3 sequence reads: CSASGLSSIYEQYF. The CDR3 DNA reads as TGCAGTGCTAGCGGCCTTTCAAGCATCTACGAGCAGTACTTC.

CDR3 amino acids: CASSIPDANEQFF. The DNA of the CDR3 is TGTGCCAGTAGTATCCCGGACGCCAATGAGCAGTTCTTC. This chain connects TRBV19 to TRBJ2-1; D uncertain. The CDR3 totals 13 residues. Trimming took 3 bases from V and 6 from J, leaving 9 bases between them. Per the germline V gene, CDR1 is LNHDA and CDR2 is SQIVND (reference sequence).

The V gene is TRBV2, the J gene TRBJ2-1; TRBD2 might be the D (6 bases). V dropped 3 bases and J dropped 8 bases, with 20 bases sitting between them. CDR3 length: 16 amino acids. Germline V CDR1 and CDR2: SNHLY, FYNNEI. The CDR3: CASSDFLVSGVDEQFF. The CDR3 DNA follows: TGTGCCAGCAGTGATTTTCTGGTTTCGGGGGTGGATGAGCAGTTCTTC.

The chain is built from TRBV7-2 and TRBJ1-6, with a tentative D call TRBD1 (5 bases). Germline V lookup: CDR1 SGHTA, CDR2 FQGNSA. This CDR3 region has 15 residues. V dropped 5 bases and J dropped 3 bases, with 11 bases sitting between them. CDR3 in DNA: TGTGCCAGCAGCGAGGGACGGGGCTATAATTCACCCCTCCACTTT. It encodes CASSEGRGYNSPLHF. Based on the CDR3 plus reference TRBV7-2 and TRBJ1-6, the full variable domain is GAGVSQSPSNKVTEKGKDVELRCDPISGHTALYWYRQSLGQGLEFLIYFQGNSAPDKSGLPSDRFSAERTGGSVSTLTIQRTQQEDSAVYLCASSEGRGYNSPLHFGNGTRLTVT.

This clonotype was counted many times. The chain joins TRBV2 to TRBJ1-5; D is unresolved. CDR3 length equals 16 residues. Trimming pared 4 bases from V and 6 bases from J, leaving 19 bases between. Germline-derived CDR1 and CDR2 are SNHLY and FYNNEI. CDR3 amino acids: CASSGRPQKRFQPQHF. Here the CDR3 DNA reads TGTGCCAGCAGTGGCCGCCCACAGAAAAGATTTCAGCCCCAGCATTTT.

This chain links TRBV7-8 with TRBJ2-3, with 9 bases aligning to TRBD2. V was clipped by 3 bases and J by 2 bases; unmatched bases: 6. The CDR3 runs 16 residues. Germline assignment: CDR1 SGHVS and CDR2 FQNEAQ. CDR3 residues: CASSLELAGTTDTQYF. For the CDR3, the DNA is TGTGCCAGCAGCTTGGAGCTAGCGGGGACCACAGATACGCAGTATTTT.

This chain joins TRBV7-2 and TRBJ2-3, with D uncertain. Between the trimmed V and J ends, which lost 3 bases and 11 bases, there was a span of 15 bases. The CDR3 is 13 residues long. Germline V gene sequence: CDR1 SGHTA, CDR2 FQGNSA. Here the CDR3 DNA reads TGTGCCAGCAGCTTTTACGGAGCAAGGGAGCAGTATTTT. This translates into CASSFYGAREQYF.

This chain links TRBV30 with TRBJ2-1, with D uncertain. CDR3 size: 15 residues. Trimming cost V 3 bases and J 0 bases, with 12 bases left between them. Germline lookup yields CDR1 GTSNPN and CDR2 SVGIG (reference sequence). DNA of the CDR3: TGTGCCTGGAGCGACGACTTGAGCTCCTACAATGAGCAGTTCTTC. Its translation: CAWSDDLSSYNEQFF.

CDR3 amino acids: CASSQDHMEQYF. The CDR3 DNA follows: TGTGCCAGCAGCCAAGATCATATGGAGCAGTACTTC. This chain joins TRBV4-2 and TRBJ2-7; D uncertain. The germline CDR1 and CDR2 sequences are LGHNA and YNFKEQ. This CDR3 is built from 12 residues. Trimming removed 0 bases at V and 7 bases at J, with 7 bases between.

This clonotype has a count of ten or more. The chain carries TRBV6-1 and TRBJ2-7; D is possibly TRBD2 (6 bases). Between the trimmed V and J ends, which lost 6 bases and 2 bases, there was a span of 14 bases. Germline CDR1 reads MNHNS; CDR2 reads SASEGT. The CDR3 totals 14 residues. The CDR3 loop is CASRGTGNTYEQYF. CDR3 in DNA: TGTGCCAGCAGAGGGACTGGGAATACCTACGAGCAGTACTTC.

At least ten counts were recorded for this clonotype. This chain uses TRBV15 with TRBJ1-3; D call uncertain. The germline CDR1 and CDR2 sequences are LNHNV and YYDKDF (reference sequence). The CDR3 has 17 residues. V was shortened by 2 bases and J by 3 bases, with 17 bases between the two germline ends. This CDR3 is CATSRNPEAGGGNTIYF. CDR3 in DNA: TGTGCCACCAGCAGAAACCCGGAGGCAGGAGGTGGAAACACCATATATTTT.

The genes are TRBV5-6 and TRBJ1-5, with 9 bases matching TRBD1. Per the germline V gene, CDR1 is SGHDT and CDR2 is YYEEEE. This CDR3 region has 15 residues. V lost 4 bases to trimming and J lost 4 bases; unmatched junction nucleotides: 6. In DNA, the CDR3 is TGTGCCAGCAGCCCCCTCGGACAGGGGAATCAGCCCCAGCATTTT. It translates to CASSPLGQGNQPQHF.

Ten or more counts support this clonotype. V is TRBV7-6 and J is TRBJ2-7; possible D gene TRBD2, 5 bases. The ends were cut back, 6 bases at V and 6 bases at J, with 12 bases in the middle. The germline CDR1 and CDR2 sequences are SGHVS and FNYEAQ. This CDR3 has 12 residues. CDR3 residues: CASSSARGEQYF. The CDR3 nucleotides read TGTGCCAGCAGTTCGGCCCGGGGCGAGCAGTACTTC.

This clonotype has just a few counts. The CDR3 DNA follows: TGTGCCACCAGTGATGGGAGAGATGCTGGGGAAAAACTGTTTTTT. Amino acid sequence: CATSDGRDAGEKLFF. The gene calls are TRBV24-1 and TRBJ1-4; D uncertain. The germline V and J ends were trimmed by 3 bases and 8 bases, with 15 bases remaining between them. The CDR3 sequence is 15 residues long. CDR1 and CDR2 (germline): KGHDR, SFDVKD.

The chain links TRBV24-1 to TRBJ2-2, with 10 nucleotides matching TRBD2. The germline gives CDR1 KGHDR, CDR2 SFDVKD. CDR3 length: 17 residues. V shed 1 base and J 5 bases; nucleotides not matched to a gene: 6. CDR3 loop: CATSDFLAGDSTGELFF. DNA for the CDR3: TGTGCCACCAGTGATTTCCTAGCGGGAGATAGTACCGGGGAGCTGTTTTTT.

This clonotype was picked up many times. V and J are TRBV11-2 and TRBJ2-7, with 10 bases that match TRBD2. Germline CDR1 is SGHAT and CDR2 is FQNNGV. The CDR3 has 15 amino acids. J lost 4 bases, V lost 1 base, and 4 bases had no gene match. The chain's CDR3 is CASSLGASGGYEQYF. The CDR3 DNA reads as TGTGCCAGCAGCTTAGGGGCTAGCGGGGGATACGAGCAGTACTTC.

This clonotype was detected a few times. The chain employs TRBV6-1 and TRBJ2-7; no clear D. Trimming left V 6 bases short and J 6 bases short, with 12 bases between. This CDR3 spans 12 amino acids. Germline V CDR1 and CDR2: MNHNS, SASEGT. The CDR3 DNA sequence: TGTGCCAGCAGGGACCGCCAACTCGAGCAGTACTTC. Translation: CASRDRQLEQYF.

This clonotype was counted many times. This chain links TRBV3-1 with TRBJ1-3; D perhaps matches TRBD1 (6 bases). Trimming stripped 0 bases from V and 9 bases from J, with 21 bases between. This CDR3 is built from 17 residues. In germline, CDR1 is LGHDT, CDR2 YNNKEL (reference sequence). CDR3 bases: TGTGCCAGCAGCCAAGATCGCAGGCAGGGAGGGACAAGCACCATATATTTT. Amino acid sequence: CASSQDRRQGGTSTIYF.

This clonotype was seen many times. The chain carries TRBV13 and TRBJ1-2, with a weak D call TRBD1 (5 bases). Germline V lookup: CDR1 PRHDT, CDR2 FYEKMQ (reference sequence). CDR3 length: 15 residues. V was clipped by 1 base and J by 4 bases, with 13 bases between them. The chain's CDR3 is CASSLAAGSSYGYTF. CDR3 coding DNA: TGTGCCAGCAGCTTAGCGGCAGGGTCATCCTATGGCTACACCTTC.

In this sample, this clonotype turned up a few times. A much larger clone lies one base from this, so it may be a read error. This chain connects TRBV6-1 to TRBJ2-7; no firm D call. Germline lookup yields CDR1 MNHNS and CDR2 SASEGT. CDR3 size: 13 residues. The CDR3 DNA reads as TGTGTCAGCTCGGCGCAGAGCTCCTACGAGCAGTACTTC. Its translation is CVSSAQSSYEQYF.

This clonotype was observed at least ten times. The V gene is TRBV6-1, the J gene TRBJ1-2; 11 bases agree with TRBD1. V dropped 5 bases and J dropped 4; count of bases not matched to a gene: 6. CDR1 and CDR2 from the germline V gene are MNHNS and SASEGT. This CDR3 region has 15 residues. The CDR3 protein is CASSYSGTGGYGYTF. The CDR3 bases are TGTGCCAGCAGTTACTCTGGGACAGGGGGCTATGGCTACACCTTC.

This clonotype was seen many times. The CDR3 region is CAWNLRTGLWNTEAFF. The CDR3 DNA follows: TGTGCCTGGAATCTACGGACAGGTTTGTGGAACACTGAAGCTTTCTTT. The chain combines TRBV30 with TRBJ1-1; TRBD1 agrees at 7 bases. This CDR3 has 16 amino acids. V shed 4 bases and J 1 base; nucleotides not matched to a gene: 12. The germline V gene has CDR1 GTSNPN and CDR2 SVGIG (reference sequence).

This clonotype came up many times. The V and J genes are TRBV20-1 and TRBJ2-7; 7 bases line up with TRBD1. This CDR3 is built from 16 residues. Germline V lookup: CDR1 DFQATT, CDR2 SNEGSKA (reference sequence). The trim removed 2 bases at V and 5 bases at J, leaving 15 bases unmatched. The CDR3 loop is CSARFSVPPDRDEQYF. CDR3 bases: TGCAGTGCTAGATTCTCAGTCCCGCCCGACAGGGACGAGCAGTACTTC.

This clonotype has ten or more counts. The chain carries TRBV6-2 or TRBV6-3 and TRBJ2-1, with a weak D call TRBD2 (7 bases). This CDR3 has 14 amino acids. Germline assignment: CDR1 MNHEY and CDR2 SVGEGT. Deletions cut 6 bases from V and 7 bases from J, with 16 bases between. The CDR3 region is CASRFGGGVNEQFF. CDR3 in DNA: TGTGCCAGCAGATTCGGAGGGGGGGTTAATGAGCAGTTCTTC.

This clonotype was seen repeatedly, ten times or more. The CDR3 nucleotides are TGTGCCAGCAGCCAAGAAGTTTATGGACGGCAGAACACTGAAGCTTTCTTT. It yields the protein CASSQEVYGRQNTEAFF. This chain connects TRBV3-1 to TRBJ1-1, with D unresolved. The CDR3 totals 17 residues. Trimming removed 0 bases at V and 1 base at J, with 15 bases between. The germline CDR1 and CDR2 sequences are LGHDT and YNNKEL (reference sequence).

This clonotype was seen repeatedly, ten times or more. The V and J genes are TRBV24-1 and TRBJ1-5; D is unclear. The V end lost 3 bases, the J end lost 8 bases, and 19 bases lay between the germline ends. CDR3 length equals 16 residues. From germline, CDR1 is KGHDR and CDR2 SFDVKD. The CDR3 DNA reads as TGTGCCACCAGTGATCTTCACAGCTTTCCCCGGGAGCCCCAGCATTTT. It codes for CATSDLHSFPREPQHF.

This clonotype was observed many times. The chain couples TRBV28 to TRBJ1-1, with a weak D call TRBD1 (5 bases). This CDR3 contains 10 residues. Per germline, CDR1 MDHEN and CDR2 SYDVKM. Trimming cost V 5 bases and J 10 bases, with 8 bases left between them. The CDR3 nucleotides read TGTGCCAGCAGTCGGACAAGAGCTTTCTTT. Translation: CASSRTRAFF.

This clonotype appeared many times. The chain is built from TRBV7-2 and TRBJ2-3, with 8 bases aligning to TRBD1. Trimming at V came to 5 bases and at J to 6 bases, leaving 4 bases not matched to a gene. The CDR3 totals 13 residues. CDR1 SGHTA and CDR2 FQGNSA come from the germline V gene. The CDR3 here is CASSTRTGDTQYF. The DNA for the CDR3 is TGTGCCAGCAGCACTCGGACAGGGGATACGCAGTATTTT.